One sample yielded the 7 T cell receptor beta chains listed below, sequenced in a study of T cell repertoires in cytomegalovirus infection (dated by TCRdb to about 2019). Reads for this sample came from an Illumina HiSeq 1500. TCRdb reprocessing: public reads trimmed at Q25 with fastp, clones called with MiXCR, in-frame beta chains kept. For every CDR3 protein sequence, its rows merge into one entry that carries the most common genes and DNA. Present in this sample are about 570,000 distinct CDR3 sequences, just under 40% of which were seen just once. The ten top clones hold 48% of the sample. No antigen has been assigned to these receptors. The treatment or condition tag for this specimen amounts to: in vitro stimulation with specific CMV peptide epitopes to enrich CMV-specific T cells. Specimen: cultured PBMCs, collected from culture after CMV antigen stimulation. Every receptor here comes from a human donor in good health (CMV status not recorded). Some clones in this sample may be carry-over from other donors' samples.

The V gene is TRBV6-1, the J gene TRBJ2-1; the D gene is possibly TRBD2 (6 bases). The germline V gene has CDR1 MNHNS and CDR2 SASEGT. The V and J ends lost 2 bases and 0 bases respectively, with 11 bases between them. This CDR3 region has 16 residues. In DNA form, the CDR3 reads TGTGCCAGCAGTGAAAGGAGGGTAAGCTCCTACAATGAGCAGTTCTTC. This codes for CASSERRVSSYNEQFF.

This clonotype turned up a few times. This chain links TRBV6-1 with TRBJ2-7, with TRBD1 matching 10 bases. Germline values: CDR1 MNHNS, CDR2 SASEGT. The ends lost 6 bases at V and 5 bases at J; junction bases unmatched: 13. The CDR3 contains 16 residues. CDR3 amino acids: CASRPWTGGTIDEQYF. DNA for the CDR3: TGTGCCAGCAGACCCTGGACAGGGGGGACGATCGACGAGCAGTACTTC.

This clonotype was counted once. The V gene is TRBV7-2, the J gene TRBJ2-7; maybe TRBD1 (6 bases). CDR1 and CDR2 (germline): SGHTA, FQGNSA. Trimming shortened V by 5 bases and J by 3 bases, and 17 bases separated the two germline ends. CDR3 length: 15 residues. The CDR3 region has the DNA TGTGCCAGCAGCACATCTGGGACAAGGTACTACGAGCAGTACTTC. It codes for CASSTSGTRYYEQYF.

This clonotype came up a few times. This chain connects TRBV12-3 or TRBV12-4 to TRBJ1-2, with TRBD1 as a possible D gene (5 bases). CDR3 length: 15 amino acids. Deletions cut 1 base from V and 4 bases from J, with 13 bases between. The CDR3 spells CASSLVGALRYGYTF. The CDR3 DNA sequence: TGTGCCAGCAGTTTAGTAGGGGCCCTTCGCTATGGCTACACCTTC.

Only a few counts were recorded for this clonotype. This chain joins TRBV6-1 and TRBJ1-5; tentatively, D is TRBD1 (5 bases). Trimming stripped 6 bases from V and 5 bases from J, with 8 bases between. The CDR3 extends over 12 amino acids. CDR1 and CDR2 from the germline V gene are MNHNS and SASEGT. The CDR3 is CASRVTDQPQHF. The DNA for the CDR3 is TGTGCCAGCAGAGTGACAGATCAGCCCCAGCATTTT.

This chain uses TRBV27 with TRBJ2-2; 10 bases are shared with TRBD2. Germline CDR1 is MNHEY and CDR2 is SMNVEV (reference sequence). This CDR3 comprises 16 residues. The trim removed 5 bases at V and 4 bases at J, leaving 7 bases unmatched. This CDR3 reads CASSPSGRLGTGELFF. CDR3 bases: TGTGCCAGCAGTCCTAGCGGGAGATTAGGCACCGGGGAGCTGTTTTTT.

The genes are TRBV2 and TRBJ1-2, with D unclear. Germline assignment: CDR1 SNHLY and CDR2 FYNNEI. The CDR3 consists of 14 residues. Trimming left V 2 bases short and J 6 bases short, with 13 bases between. The CDR3 reads CASSENMAGDGYTF. CDR3 in DNA: TGTGCCAGCAGTGAAAATATGGCAGGCGATGGCTACACCTTC.